This TCR beta chain is from a study of T cell repertoires in cytomegalovirus infection. Study overall: Matching HLA type, along with CMV infection, was indicated by public TCR beta signatures.

From the reads, TCRdb called clonotypes with MiXCR, one entry per CDR3 protein. Of under 130,000 distinct CDR3 sequences detected, under 50% appear once; the ten largest clones hold around 74%. The study, taken as a whole, reports: Public TCR beta family frequency separated CMV-and-HLA carriers, including in an independent cohort. Within the response measured ex vivo, HLA-C-restricted CMV-specific TCR beta clonotypes were dominant.

Germline assignment: CDR1 LNHDA and CDR2 SQIVND (reference sequence). The CDR3 sequence is 16 residues long. The J segment lost 6 bases and the V segment lost 3 bases, leaving 9 bases of the junction unmatched. Comment on this clonotype: No antigen is known for it.

The sample in question was CD8+ T cells from cultured PBMCs, obtained from culture after CMV antigen stimulation. This clonotype was obtained from a human donor in good health (CMV status not recorded). Some clones in this sample may be carry-over from other donors' samples. The rearrangement links TRBV19 to TRBJ2-2; 8 nucleotides line up with TRBD2. CDR3 loop: CASSMRRGGPPGELFF. The CDR3 bases are TGTGCCAGTAGTATGAGACGGGGGGGCCCTCCCGGGGAGCTGTTTTTT.